These 13 T cell receptor beta chains originate from one sample sequenced in a study of T cell responses to AZD1222 COVID-19 vaccine. Only in-frame clones appear in the TCRdb table, and some are missing; sequencing was by immunoSEQ multiplex PCR. The sample has over 150,000 clones; 80% to 90% are singletons. This material consisted of peripheral blood, taken on day 0 of MenACWY control vaccination. The receptors come from an adult in good health.

The genes are TRBV28 and TRBJ2-2, with D possibly TRBD1 on 5 matching bases. V lost 5 bases and J 1 base, leaving 8 bases between the germline ends. Germline CDR1 is MDHEN and CDR2 is SYDVKM. The CDR3 consists of 14 residues. This chain's CDR3 is CASSKRGNTGELFF. CDR3 in DNA: TGTGCCAGCAGTAAAAGGGGGAACACCGGGGAGCTGTTTTTT. Full variable domain (remainder filled in from reference TRBV28 and TRBJ2-2): DVKVTQSSRYLVKRTGEKVFLECVQDMDHENMFWYRQDPGLGLRLIYFSYDVKMKEKGDIPEGYSVSREKKERFSLILESASTNQTSMYLCASSKRGNTGELFFGEGSRLTVL.

The CDR3, as DNA: TGTGCCAGCAGCTTAAGGACCGGCACTGGAAACACCATATATTTT. As protein: CASSLRTGTGNTIYF. The rearrangement links TRBV11-3 to TRBJ1-3, with unresolved D. The CDR3 length is 15 residues. Germline V CDR1 and CDR2: SGHNT, YENEEA. V gave up 2 bases and J gave up 2 bases, with 10 bases separating them.

The chain employs TRBV7-2 and TRBJ2-3; D not certain. The germline gives CDR1 SGHTA, CDR2 FQGNSA. The CDR3 covers 14 residues. Deletions cut 1 base from V and 2 bases from J, with 7 bases between. The CDR3 DNA sequence: TGTGCCAGCAGCTTAGGCGGTTTCACAGATACGCAGTATTTT. It yields the protein CASSLGGFTDTQYF.

The gene calls are TRBV9 and TRBJ2-7; D is ambiguous. Trimming stripped 2 bases from V and 7 bases from J, with 13 bases between. This CDR3 region has 13 residues. CDR1 and CDR2 (germline): SGDLS, YYNGEE. CDR3 region: CASSVISFGEQYF. The CDR3, as DNA: TGTGCCAGCAGCGTGATAAGTTTCGGAGAGCAGTACTTC.

This clone has just a few counts. J is TRBJ1-2 and V is TRBV29-1; D gene unclear. Trimming shortened V by 7 bases and J by 2 bases, and 11 bases separated the two germline ends. Germline CDR1 SQVTM, CDR2 ANQGSEA. The length of the CDR3 is 12 residues. The CDR3 loop reads CSELDPNYGYTF. The CDR3 DNA reads TGCAGCGAACTTGACCCAAACTATGGCTACACCTTC.

The chain recombines TRBV19 with TRBJ1-4; D unclear. Trimming cost V 7 bases and J 10 bases, with 16 bases left between them. There are 13 residues in the CDR3. Germline values: CDR1 LNHDA, CDR2 SQIVND (reference sequence). The DNA of the CDR3 is TGTGCCAGTACCCACCGAGGAGCAGGAAAACTGTTTTTT. The encoded protein is CASTHRGAGKLFF.

This chain connects TRBV6-1 to TRBJ1-5; perhaps TRBD1 as D (5 bases). CDR3 length equals 16 residues. V lost 3 bases, J lost 2 bases, and 14 bases lay in between. Germline V CDR1 and CDR2: MNHNS, SASEGT. The CDR3 is CASSDWSGPGNQPQHF. CDR3 sequence (DNA): TGTGCCAGCAGTGACTGGTCGGGGCCGGGCAATCAGCCCCAGCATTTT.

The V gene is TRBV6-5, the J gene TRBJ2-2; D call uncertain. CDR1 and CDR2 from the germline V gene are MNHEY and SVGAGI. This CDR3 has 12 amino acids. V lost 3 bases to trimming and J lost 8 bases, with 7 bases between them. CDR3 protein: CASSYGQGELFF. The CDR3 DNA sequence: TGTGCCAGCAGTTATGGGCAAGGGGAGCTGTTTTTT.

This clone was detected once. The gene calls are TRBV15 and TRBJ2-3, with D tentatively TRBD1 or TRBD2 (6 bases each). Germline values: CDR1 LNHNV, CDR2 YYDKDF (reference sequence). The V end lost 4 bases, the J end lost 3 bases, and 14 bases lay between the germline ends. This CDR3 comprises 15 residues. The CDR3 sequence: CATSKVGGATDTQYF. The CDR3 DNA follows: TGTGCCACCAGCAAAGTGGGGGGCGCGACAGATACGCAGTATTTT.

This clone has more than one count but fewer than ten. The V gene is TRBV20-1, the J gene TRBJ2-3; D ambiguous. V lost 4 bases, J lost 0 bases, and 2 bases lay in between. The CDR3 has 11 amino acids. Germline assignment: CDR1 DFQATT and CDR2 SNEGSKA (reference sequence). The CDR3: CSAKSTDTQYF. The CDR3 nucleotides are TGCAGTGCTAAGAGCACAGATACGCAGTATTTT.

This clone appeared a single time. The chain joins TRBV4-2 to TRBJ2-1; D unresolved. The length of the CDR3 is 14 residues. Germline CDR1 is LGHNA and CDR2 is YNFKEQ. Trimming left V 1 base short and J 12 bases short, with 16 bases between. This CDR3 is CASSQVPPTPGQFF. DNA for the CDR3: TGTGCCAGCAGCCAAGTTCCCCCGACTCCTGGGCAGTTCTTC.

The chain combines TRBV4-1 with TRBJ1-2; 7 bases match TRBD1. Germline CDR1 and CDR2: MGHRA and YSYEKL. There are 15 residues in the CDR3. After removal of 6 bases from V and 4 bases from J, the junction contained 11 bases not matched to a gene. The CDR3 nucleotides are TGCGCCAGCAGACAACCGGGACAGAGCTCCTATGGCTACACCTTC. This sequence encodes CASRQPGQSSYGYTF.

The chain couples TRBV6-5 to TRBJ1-5; 7 bases line up with TRBD1. CDR3 length: 14 residues. CDR1 MNHEY and CDR2 SVGAGI come from the germline V gene. V dropped 4 bases and J dropped 4; count of bases not matched to a gene: 4. CDR3 in amino acids: CASSSGTDNQPQHF. CDR3 DNA: TGTGCCAGCAGTTCCGGGACAGATAATCAGCCCCAGCATTTT.